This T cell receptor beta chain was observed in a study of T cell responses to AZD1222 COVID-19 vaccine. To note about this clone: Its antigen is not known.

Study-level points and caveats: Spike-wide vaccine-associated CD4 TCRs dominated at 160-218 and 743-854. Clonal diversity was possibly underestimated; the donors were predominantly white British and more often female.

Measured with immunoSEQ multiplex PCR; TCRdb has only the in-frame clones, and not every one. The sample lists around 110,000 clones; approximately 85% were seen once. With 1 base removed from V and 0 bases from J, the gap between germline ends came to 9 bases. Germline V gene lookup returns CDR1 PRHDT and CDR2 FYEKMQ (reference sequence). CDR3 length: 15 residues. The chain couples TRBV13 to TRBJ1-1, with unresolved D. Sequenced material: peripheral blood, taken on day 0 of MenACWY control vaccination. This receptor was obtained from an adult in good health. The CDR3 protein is CASSLAYKVNTEAFF. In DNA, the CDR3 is TGTGCCAGCAGCTTAGCGTATAAAGTGAACACTGAAGCTTTCTTT.